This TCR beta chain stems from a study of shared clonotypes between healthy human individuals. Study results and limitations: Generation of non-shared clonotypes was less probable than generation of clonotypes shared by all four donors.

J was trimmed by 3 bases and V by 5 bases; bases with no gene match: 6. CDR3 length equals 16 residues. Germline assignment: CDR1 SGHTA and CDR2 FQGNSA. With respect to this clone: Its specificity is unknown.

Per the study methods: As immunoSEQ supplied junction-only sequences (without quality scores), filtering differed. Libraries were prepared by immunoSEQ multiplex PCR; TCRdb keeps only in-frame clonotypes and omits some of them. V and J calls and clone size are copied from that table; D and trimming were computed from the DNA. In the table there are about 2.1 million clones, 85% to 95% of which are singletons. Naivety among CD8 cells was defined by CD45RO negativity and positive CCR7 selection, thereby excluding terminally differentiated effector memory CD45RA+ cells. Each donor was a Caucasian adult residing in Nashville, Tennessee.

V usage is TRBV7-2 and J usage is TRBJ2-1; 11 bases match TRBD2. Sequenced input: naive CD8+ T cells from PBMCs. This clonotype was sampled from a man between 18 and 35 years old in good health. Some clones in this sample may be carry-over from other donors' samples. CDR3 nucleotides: TGTGCCAGCAGCGCCCCCGGGACTAGCGGCTACAATGAGCAGTTCTTC. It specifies CASSAPGTSGYNEQFF.